This TCR beta chain was sequenced during a study of blood T cell repertoires in COVID-19. The wider study: The origin of the acute and convalescent COVID-19 samples was the United States, Italy and Spain. The analysed material was cDNA or gDNA that came from T cells, B-cell-depleted T cells, or PBMCs.

In its sample, this clone was seen a few times. As handled by the study authors: Estimates of nucleated cell counts were drawn from the amplification of reference gene primers. Sequencing used immunoSEQ multiplex PCR; TCRdb keeps in-frame clones, though not all of them. V and J calls and clone size are given by that table; D and trimming were obtained from the DNA. The sample shows 250,000 or so clones, less than 90% of them seen only once. Germline V gene sequence: CDR1 MGHRA, CDR2 YSYEKL. This CDR3 has 15 amino acids. Trimming removed 4 bases from V and 3 bases from J; junction bases left unmatched: 6.

The clonotype originates from a woman in her thirties or forties who had recovered from COVID-19. The chain employs TRBV4-1 and TRBJ2-4; TRBD1 matches 7 bases. Sample: peripheral blood. The CDR3 DNA sequence: TGCGCCAGCAGCCCATCAGACAGGGTCAAAAACATTCAGTACTTC. It is translated as CASSPSDRVKNIQYF.